The clone carrying this T cell receptor (beta chain) was seen only once. This sample was included in a study of blood T cell repertoires in COVID-19. The V gene's germline CDR1 is KGHDR and CDR2 SFDVKD. Germline trimming cut 3 bases from V and 4 bases from J; bases unmatched to any gene: 5. The CDR3 consists of 15 residues. TCRdb's table, derived via immunoSEQ multiplex PCR, lists solely in-frame clones and lacks some. The table shows approximately 90,000 clones, with approximately 80% occurring only once. The rearrangement uses TRBV24-1 and TRBJ1-2; 9 bases agree with TRBD1. This clonotype was obtained from a man aged 55-75 years with acute or convalescent COVID-19. Sequencing was performed on peripheral blood. The CDR3: CATSDAGTGTYGYTF. CDR3 in DNA: TGTGCCACCAGTGATGCCGGGACAGGGACCTATGGCTACACCTTC.